This T cell receptor beta chain was recovered during a study of T-cell reconstitution after alpha-beta-depleted transplantation in children (dated by TCRdb to 2016 to 2017). In the study overall: Using TCR repertoire profiling, the study followed T-cell immune reconstitution in a quantitative way in children after TCRalphabeta/CD19-depleted allogeneic hematopoietic cell transplantation. The full study reports these points: Over the following months the frequencies of hyperexpanded clones went down, and after one year T-cell counts and TCRbeta diversity were mostly credited to newly produced T cells. In some patients, the high TCRbeta diversity seen at day 60 was put down to recipient T cells and intrathymic progenitors that had survived conditioning. The apparently early recovery of alphabetaT-cell counts about two months after transplant reportedly depended on only several hundred rapidly expanded clones that came from non-depleted graft cells.

Ten or more counts support this clonotype. Its antigen has not been determined. No qualities accompany the bases; no much larger clone lies one base away. Explained via the paper, the treatment or condition label denotes: allogeneic hematopoietic cell transplantation with graft depleted of TCRalphabeta T cells and CD19 B cells. Transplant recipients were children who received TCRalphabeta/CD19-depleted allogeneic hematopoietic cell grafts. V loses 2 bases of germline sequence and J loses 1 base, and the interval between the two ends is 11 bases. Taken from cysteine to phenylalanine, the CDR3 has 15 residues. Only CDR3 DNA remains: 45 bases, in frame from the first base. Taken from the germline V gene, the CDR1 and CDR2 loops are MDHEN and SYDVKM. Library construction relied on PCR. Instrument on record: Illumina HiSeq 2500. To normalize quantification of the TCRbeta repertoire, the TCR libraries were built with molecular barcoding that relied on unique molecular identifiers. The raw public reads went through TCRdb reprocessing: fastp at Q25, MiXCR clone calling, in-frame beta chains kept. Rows merge per CDR3 protein into single entries with the most common DNA and genes. The sample contains around 700,000 distinct CDR3 sequences, 10% to 15% of them found a single time. Around 0.76% of the sample is taken by the ten largest.

Sequences were derived from PBMCs, sampled before TCRalphabeta/CD19-depleted stem cell transplant. The chain is encoded by TRBV28 joined to TRBJ1-1; no D segment can be confidently identified. The receptor comes from a girl aged 2 to 9 with congenital amegakaryocytic thrombocytopenia, due to receive a stem cell transplant. The CDR3 in this case is CASSLRLAENTEAFF. The nucleotide sequence reads as follows: TGTGCCAGCAGTTTACGTCTGGCTGAGAACACTGAAGCTTTCTTT. With the rest looked up from the reference TRBV28 and TRBJ1-1 genes rather than sequenced, the full variable domain is DVKVTQSSRYLVKRTGEKVFLECVQDMDHENMFWYRQDPGLGLRLIYFSYDVKMKEKGDIPEGYSVSREKKERFSLILESASTNQTSMYLCASSLRLAENTEAFFGQGTRLTVV.